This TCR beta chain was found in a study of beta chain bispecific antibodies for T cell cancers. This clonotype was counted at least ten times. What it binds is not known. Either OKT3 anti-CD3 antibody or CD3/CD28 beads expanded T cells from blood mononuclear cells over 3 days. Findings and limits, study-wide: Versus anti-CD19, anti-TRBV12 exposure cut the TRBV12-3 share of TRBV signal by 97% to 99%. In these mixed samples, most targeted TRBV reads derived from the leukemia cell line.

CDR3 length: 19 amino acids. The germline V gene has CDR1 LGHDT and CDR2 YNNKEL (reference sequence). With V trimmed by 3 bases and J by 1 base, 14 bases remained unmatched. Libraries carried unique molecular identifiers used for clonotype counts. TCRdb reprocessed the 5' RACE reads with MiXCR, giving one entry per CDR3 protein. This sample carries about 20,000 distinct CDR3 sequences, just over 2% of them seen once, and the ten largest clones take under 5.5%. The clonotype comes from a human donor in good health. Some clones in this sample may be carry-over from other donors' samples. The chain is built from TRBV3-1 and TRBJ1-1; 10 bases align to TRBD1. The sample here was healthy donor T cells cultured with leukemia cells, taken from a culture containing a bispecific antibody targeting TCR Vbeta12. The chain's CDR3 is CASSQPGTGASLENTEAFF. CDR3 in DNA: TGTGCCAGCAGCCAGCCTGGGACAGGGGCTTCGCTCGAGAACACTGAAGCTTTCTTT.